The 6 T cell receptor beta chains given below trace back to one sample, sequenced in a study of blood T cell repertoires in COVID-19. This table comes from immunoSEQ multiplex PCR, and its TCRdb copy is limited to in-frame clones, with some not included. The sample lists 200,000 to 300,000 clones, roughly nine tenths occurring once. Sequencing was carried out using peripheral blood. Receptors were obtained from a man between 35 and 55 years old who had recovered from COVID-19.

The chain is built from TRBV28 and TRBJ2-5, with TRBD2 matching 12 bases. The CDR3 has 15 residues. CDR1 is MDHEN and CDR2 is SYDVKM in the germline V gene. V lost 7 bases and J lost 4; bases outside the gene matches: 7. CDR3 residues: CASIPSGRAPETQYF. DNA of the CDR3: TGTGCCAGCATCCCTAGCGGGAGGGCCCCAGAGACCCAGTACTTC.

V gene TRBV9 combines with J gene TRBJ2-7; TRBD1 matches 7 bases. The trim removed 3 bases at V and 5 bases at J, leaving 8 bases unmatched. Germline V gives CDR1 SGDLS, CDR2 YYNGEE. CDR3 length equals 14 residues. CDR3 region: CASSASDRTDEQYF. The CDR3 DNA reads as TGTGCCAGCAGCGCCTCGGACAGGACCGACGAGCAGTACTTC. The entire variable domain, with the rest obtained from reference TRBV9 and TRBJ2-7, is as follows: DSGVTQTPKHLITATGQRVTLRCSPRSGDLSVYWYQQSLDQGLQFLIQYYNGEERAKGNILERFSAQQFPDLHSELNLSSLELGDSALYFCASSASDRTDEQYFGPGTRLTVT.

This chain uses TRBV19 with TRBJ2-2; the D is unclear. V lost 3 bases, J lost 2 bases, and 4 bases lay in between. The CDR3 has 13 amino acids. Looked up from germline, CDR1 is LNHDA and CDR2 is SQIVND (reference sequence). The CDR3 spells CASSITNTGELFF. In nucleotides, the CDR3 is TGTGCCAGTAGTATCACAAACACCGGGGAGCTGTTTTTT.

This rearrangement joins TRBV18 to TRBJ2-5; perhaps TRBD2 as D (6 bases). CDR1 and CDR2 (germline): KGHSH, LQKENI. V was cut by 2 bases and J by 2 bases, with 12 bases left in between. There are 15 residues in the CDR3. In DNA, the CDR3 is TGTGCCAGCTCACCAGTGGCAGGGACTCAAGAGACCCAGTACTTC. This gives the protein CASSPVAGTQETQYF.

V and J are TRBV11-2 and TRBJ2-3; D is perhaps TRBD1 (7 bases). This CDR3 has 15 amino acids. V lost 3 bases and J 2 bases, leaving 12 bases between the germline ends. The V gene's germline CDR1 is SGHAT and CDR2 FQNNGV. The CDR3 DNA reads TGTGCCAGCAGCTTGAGGGGGCGGGACACAGATACGCAGTATTTT. The encoded protein is CASSLRGRDTDTQYF.

The CDR3 here is CASSFLVPQGGYEQFF. In nucleotides, the CDR3 is TGTGCCAGCAGTTTCCTCGTCCCACAGGGGGGGTATGAGCAGTTCTTC. The chain joins TRBV27 to TRBJ2-1; TRBD1 is a possible D gene (8 bases). The CDR3 length is 16 residues. The V gene's germline CDR1 is MNHEY and CDR2 SMNVEV (reference sequence). Trimming left V 3 bases short and J 8 bases short, with 20 bases between.